This T cell receptor (beta chain) was retrieved from a study of lymphopenia after photon versus proton radiotherapy. Study results and limitations: Authors raise, but do not show, better survival with proton therapy. Post-nadir diversity loss with photons came from oligoclonal expansion, particularly CD8+ Temra cells. Larger post-nadir TCR diversity loss correlated inversely with survival in deceased patients. Proton therapy kept repertoires fairly stable, unlike photons, which gained effector/memory cells.

As regards this clone: Its specificity is unknown.

The method was immunoSEQ multiplex PCR; TCRdb's version includes in-frame clones alone and lacks a portion of them. In the table there are more than 30,000 clones, over 65% of which are singletons. This CDR3 has 13 amino acids. Looked up from germline, CDR1 is MNHEY and CDR2 is SVGAGI. Trimming removed 2 bases from V and 9 bases from J, with 8 bases in between. This TCR was sampled from a man aged 50 to 60 with gastric cancer. The source material was peripheral blood, sampled from a patient treated with photon-based radiotherapy. V gene TRBV6-5 combines with J gene TRBJ1-6; no clear D. The CDR3 sequence: CASSYDGSSPLHF. CDR3 nucleotide sequence: TGTGCCAGCAGTTACGATGGTAGTTCACCCCTCCACTTT.